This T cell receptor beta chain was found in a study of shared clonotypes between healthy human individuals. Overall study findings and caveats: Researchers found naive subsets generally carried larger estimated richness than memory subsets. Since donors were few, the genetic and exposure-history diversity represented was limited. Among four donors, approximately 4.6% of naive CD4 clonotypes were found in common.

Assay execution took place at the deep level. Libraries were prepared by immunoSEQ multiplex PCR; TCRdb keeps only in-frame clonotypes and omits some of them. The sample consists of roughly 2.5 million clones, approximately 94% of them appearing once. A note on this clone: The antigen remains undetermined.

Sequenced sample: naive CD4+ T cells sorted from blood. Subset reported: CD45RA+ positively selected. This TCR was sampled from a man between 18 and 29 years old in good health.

CDR3 loop: CASSIVRYNYGYTF. The CDR3 DNA reads TGTGCCAGTAGTATAGTCCGGTACAACTATGGCTACACCTTC. The V and J genes are TRBV19 and TRBJ1-2; D gene ambiguous. The ends were cut back, 1 base at V and 2 bases at J, with 8 bases in the middle. CDR1 and CDR2 (germline): LNHDA, SQIVND (reference sequence). The CDR3 has 14 residues.